The 32 T cell receptor beta chains reported below all come from one sample, sequenced in a study of molecular identifiers for immune sequencing clone quantification. TCRdb used MiXCR to reprocess the PCR reads, holding one entry per CDR3 protein. There are some 680,000 distinct CDR3 sequences in the sample; 25% occur only once, and about 0.78% lies in the top ten. The sequencing sample was made of naive CD8+ T cells from blood, with Jurkat cell RNA spiked in. Specified subset: FACS-sorted CD8+CD4-CCR7+CD45RA+ naive T cells. The source of these receptors is a human donor in good health. Some libraries in this study had Jurkat cell RNA spiked in.

For this clonotype: A much larger clone differs by one base, so this may be a read error. This chain uses TRBV14 with TRBJ1-4; perhaps TRBD1 as D (5 bases). CDR1 SGHDN and CDR2 FVKESK come from the germline V gene. The ends were cut back, 1 base at V and 6 bases at J, with 15 bases in the middle. The CDR3 contains 16 residues. The CDR3 region is CASSQGTGDGDEKLFF. The CDR3 DNA reads TGTGCCAGCAGCCAAGGTACGGGGGACGGTGATGAAAAACTGTTTTTT.

V and J are TRBV10-2 and TRBJ2-3; the match to TRBD1 covers 8 bases. The CDR3 totals 15 residues. CDR1 is WSHSY, CDR2 SAAADI, per germline. Losses at the gene ends were 6 bases for V and 4 bases for J; bases not matched to a gene: 9. The CDR3 sequence: CASSRTGLPADTQYF. CDR3 sequence (DNA): TGCGCCAGCAGCAGGACAGGGCTACCCGCAGATACGCAGTATTTT.

The gene calls are TRBV5-5 and TRBJ2-7, with 8 bases aligning to TRBD1. The CDR3 loop spans 14 amino acids. The germline CDR1 and CDR2 sequences are SGHKS and YYEKEE (reference sequence). V gave up 5 bases and J gave up 3 bases; unmatched junction bases: 7. CDR3: CASRTGQGHYEQYF. The CDR3 nucleotides are TGTGCCAGCAGAACTGGACAGGGTCACTACGAGCAGTACTTC.

A few counts support this clonotype. The junction departs from germline at one end; a sequencing error may be responsible. The J gene is TRBJ1-1, the V gene TRBV6-6, with D possibly matching TRBD1 (5 bases). Germline CDR1 MNHNY, CDR2 SVGAGI (reference sequence). CDR3 length equals 12 residues. The CDR3 sequence is CASSYTSRDARF. CDR3 DNA: TGTGCCAGCAGTTACACGTCCCGGGACGCTCGGTTT.

This clonotype was seen a few times. Likely a read error: the CDR3 ends without its conserved phenylalanine or tryptophan. V gene TRBV7-9 combines with J gene TRBJ2-3, with 9 bases matching TRBD1. The CDR3 runs 14 residues. Germline V gene data show CDR1 as SEHNR and CDR2 as FQNEAQ (reference sequence). V trimming: 4 bases; J trimming: 3 bases; junction bases outside the gene matches: 2. The CDR3 sequence is CASSYGTGTDTQYL. As DNA, the CDR3 is TGTGCCAGCAGCTATGGGACAGGGACAGATACGCAGTATCTT.

The gene calls are TRBV4-1 and TRBJ2-7; possibly TRBD1 for D (5 bases). Germline V gives CDR1 MGHRA, CDR2 YSYEKL. Trimming pared 0 bases from V and 3 bases from J, leaving 12 bases between. CDR3 length equals 15 residues. Here the CDR3 reads CASSQDSGNYYEQYF. The CDR3 DNA follows: TGCGCCAGCAGCCAAGACTCAGGGAACTACTACGAGCAGTACTTC.

The table lists this clonotype with many counts. The chain has TRBV27 and TRBJ2-3, with 12 bases identical to TRBD2. With 5 bases clipped from V and 5 bases from J, the junction kept 5 bases outside the gene matches. Per the germline V gene, CDR1 is MNHEY and CDR2 is SMNVEV (reference sequence). The CDR3 is 15 amino acids. CDR3 sequence reads: CASSPTSGGRDTQYF. Written as DNA, the CDR3 is TGTGCCAGCAGTCCTACTAGCGGGGGGCGAGATACGCAGTATTTT.

Details on this clonotype: One base away lies a much larger clone, so this may be a sequencing read error. The chain has TRBV29-1 and TRBJ1-1, with D possibly matching TRBD1 (5 bases). CDR1 and CDR2 (germline): SQVTM, ANQGSEA. V dropped 5 bases and J dropped 1 base, with 14 bases sitting between them. This CDR3 is built from 14 residues. The CDR3 reads CSVYAGRGNTEAFF. For the CDR3, the DNA is TGCAGCGTTTATGCAGGGAGAGGGAACACTGAAGCTTTCTTT.

This clonotype was seen a few times. The CDR3 nucleotides are TGCAGTGCTAGGGATGGCACAGGGGGAGGGACTGAAGCTTTCTTT. Its protein is CSARDGTGGGTEAFF. The rearrangement joins TRBV20-1 to TRBJ1-1, with 8 bases matching TRBD1. CDR3 length equals 15 residues. Germline V lookup: CDR1 DFQATT, CDR2 SNEGSKA (reference sequence). Unmatched junction bases numbered 11, after V lost 3 bases and J lost 5 bases.

Details on this clonotype: A read error may explain this, as a much larger clone is one base away. As the CDR3 is not closed by the conserved phenylalanine or tryptophan, this likely results from a read error. The chain links TRBV12-3 or TRBV12-4 to TRBJ2-2, with D uncertain. Trimming stripped 3 bases from V and 5 bases from J, with 7 bases between. The CDR3 contains 13 residues. The CDR3 DNA follows: TGTGCCAGCAGTTTCCCAGGTACCGGGGAGCTGTTTCTT. This encodes CASSFPGTGELFL.

This clonotype was found many times. The V gene is TRBV27, the J gene TRBJ2-7, with 8 bases that match TRBD1. The CDR3 sequence is 14 residues long. CDR1 MNHEY and CDR2 SMNVEV come from the germline V gene (reference sequence). Trimming cost V 4 bases and J 6 bases; bases outside gene matches: 8. CDR3 sequence (DNA): TGTGCCAGCAGTTCCAATACGGACAGGGTCGAGCAGTACTTC. Its translation is CASSSNTDRVEQYF.

This clonotype was observed a handful of times. This sequence joins TRBV6-2 or TRBV6-3 and TRBJ2-5; D possibly uses TRBD1 or TRBD2 (5 bases each). CDR1 is MNHEY and CDR2 is SVGEGT in the germline V gene. The CDR3 covers 16 residues. Trimming shortened V by 5 bases and J by 5 bases, and 21 bases separated the two germline ends. CDR3 nucleotides: TGTGCCAGCAGTCCCCGGATGGGGGAGTCGCCCGAGACCCAGTACTTC. It codes for CASSPRMGESPETQYF.

Details on this clonotype: A much more abundant neighbour one base away suggests this may be a read error. This rearrangement joins TRBV13 to TRBJ2-5; either TRBD1 or TRBD2 may fit D (6 bases each). This CDR3 is built from 14 residues. Germline values: CDR1 PRHDT, CDR2 FYEKMQ (reference sequence). CDR3 amino acids: CASSSLGGTETRYF. The DNA of the CDR3 is TGTGCCAGCAGCTCGCTCGGGGGCACCGAGACCCGGTACTTC.

The table lists this clonotype with many counts. The chain has TRBV14 and TRBJ2-3; tentatively, D is TRBD2 (6 bases). Germline CDR1 is SGHDN and CDR2 is FVKESK. V lost 0 bases, J lost 4 bases, and 26 bases lay in between. This CDR3 is built from 20 residues. CDR3 amino acids: CASSQDRRREDPLLADTQYF. The DNA for the CDR3 is TGTGCCAGCAGCCAAGATCGTCGAAGGGAGGATCCTCTTTTGGCAGATACGCAGTATTTT.

Concerning this clonotype: An end of the junction differs from the germline gene, which may be a read error. The chain joins TRBV20-1 to TRBJ1-6; possibly TRBD1 for D (5 bases). This CDR3 has 15 residues. Germline lookup yields CDR1 DFQATT and CDR2 SNEGSKA (reference sequence). The CDR3 loop is CSAGDELSGSSPLHF. The CDR3 DNA reads TGCAGTGCTGGAGACGAGTTGTCAGGGAGCTCACCCCTCCACTTT.

On this clonotype itself: The junction departs from the called germline gene at one end, perhaps through a read error. The chain employs TRBV9 and TRBJ2-7, with D possibly matching TRBD2 (5 bases). The CDR3 is made up of 14 amino acids. Looked up from germline, CDR1 is SGDLS and CDR2 is YYNGEE. DNA for the CDR3: TGTGCCGGCAGCGGATGGGCCGATGCCTACGAGCAGTACTTC. This encodes CAGSGWADAYEQYF.

Many counts were recorded for this clonotype. The chain has TRBV30 and TRBJ2-7, with D possibly matching TRBD1 (5 bases). CDR3 length: 14 amino acids. Trimming shortened V by 0 bases and J by 5 bases, and 14 bases separated the two germline ends. The germline V gene has CDR1 GTSNPN and CDR2 SVGIG (reference sequence). The CDR3 is CAWSVGAGHHEQYF. As DNA, the CDR3 is TGTGCCTGGAGTGTAGGGGCAGGGCACCACGAGCAGTACTTC.

The CDR3 loop reads CAWRELAGAKYEQYF. The CDR3, as DNA: TGTGCCTGGAGGGAACTAGCGGGGGCGAAATACGAGCAGTACTTC. The chain employs TRBV30 and TRBJ2-7; 11 bases fit TRBD2. The CDR3 runs 15 residues. Germline CDR1 and CDR2: GTSNPN and SVGIG (reference sequence). Trimming cost V 3 bases and J 4 bases; bases outside gene matches: 8.

This clonotype has ten or more counts. The chain has TRBV5-1 and TRBJ2-7, with D perhaps assigned TRBD1 or TRBD2 (5 bases each). V was trimmed by 2 bases and J by 0 bases, leaving 12 bases between them. Germline lookup yields CDR1 SGHRS and CDR2 YFSETQ. The CDR3 spans 15 residues. For the CDR3, the DNA is TGCGCCAGCAGCTTCGGGGCAGCGAGCTCCTACGAGCAGTACTTC. Translating gives CASSFGAASSYEQYF.

The chain is built from TRBV7-2 and TRBJ2-7; D unresolved. Germline-derived CDR1 and CDR2 are SGHTA and FQGNSA. The CDR3 spans 15 residues. V was shortened by 5 bases and J by 5 bases, with 19 bases between the two germline ends. CDR3 amino acids: CASSPDNAIRNEQYF. CDR3 sequence (DNA): TGTGCCAGCAGCCCCGACAACGCAATAAGAAACGAGCAGTACTTC.

Many counts were recorded for this clonotype. The V gene is TRBV27, the J gene TRBJ2-7; 8 bases match TRBD2. Unmatched junction bases numbered 4, after V lost 8 bases and J lost 4 bases. CDR1 is MNHEY, CDR2 SMNVEV, per germline (reference sequence). The CDR3 extends over 12 amino acids. The CDR3 spells CASHRLAYEQYF. The CDR3 DNA sequence: TGTGCCAGCCACCGACTAGCGTACGAGCAGTACTTC.

There are many counts of this clonotype. The chain recombines TRBV10-3 with TRBJ1-3, with D unclear. The length of the CDR3 is 16 residues. V lost 5 bases, J lost 2 bases, and 16 bases lay in between. Germline assignment: CDR1 ENHRY and CDR2 SYGVKD. CDR3 nucleotides: TGTGCCATCAGTTCCATCGGGTCGGAAGCTGGAAACACCATATATTTT. Residues: CAISSIGSEAGNTIYF.

This clonotype occurred a few times. The V call is TRBV20-1, the J call TRBJ2-7; D is unresolved. The CDR3 sequence is 12 residues long. Germline assignment: CDR1 DFQATT and CDR2 SNEGSKA (reference sequence). V was shortened by 0 bases and J by 7 bases, with 10 bases between the two germline ends. The CDR3 coding sequence is TGCAGTGCTAGAGAAAAGTTATGGGAGCAGTACTTC. It yields the protein CSAREKLWEQYF.

About this clonotype: A much larger clone differs from this one at a single base, so this may be a read error. Without the conserved terminal phenylalanine or tryptophan, this CDR3 likely stems from a read error. V and J are TRBV7-9 and TRBJ2-7; possibly TRBD1 for D (5 bases). The CDR3 has 12 amino acids. V was trimmed by 3 bases and J by 6 bases, leaving 9 bases between them. Germline V gene lookup returns CDR1 SEHNR and CDR2 FQNEAQ (reference sequence). DNA for the CDR3: TGTGCCAGCAGCTTGACAGTGTCCGAGCAGTACCTC. This translates into CASSLTVSEQYL.

The chain links TRBV28 to TRBJ2-2; 9 bases match TRBD1. After removal of 5 bases from V and 4 bases from J, the junction contained 5 bases not matched to a gene. Germline assignment: CDR1 MDHEN and CDR2 SYDVKM. The CDR3 has 15 amino acids. The CDR3, as DNA: TGTGCCAGCAGTCCGGTGGGACAGGGCACCGGGGAGCTGTTTTTT. Translated, it gives CASSPVGQGTGELFF.

V and J are TRBV20-1 and TRBJ2-7, with 9 bases aligning to TRBD2. Germline V CDR1 and CDR2: DFQATT, SNEGSKA (reference sequence). The V and J ends lost 1 base and 0 bases, in that order; junction bases with no gene match: 7. The CDR3 runs 16 residues. The CDR3 is CSARGVGGRASYEQYF. CDR3 DNA sequence: TGCAGTGCTAGAGGGGTCGGCGGGAGGGCCTCCTACGAGCAGTACTTC.

In its sample, this clonotype was seen once. The gene calls are TRBV19 and TRBJ1-5; no reliable D call. The ends were cut back, 1 base at V and 4 bases at J, with 5 bases in the middle. The CDR3 has 13 residues. CDR1 is LNHDA, CDR2 SQIVND, per germline (reference sequence). CDR3 in amino acids: CASSIALNQPQHF. Written as DNA, the CDR3 is TGTGCCAGTAGTATAGCGTTGAATCAGCCCCAGCATTTT.

This clonotype appeared many times. The chain employs TRBV20-1 and TRBJ1-1, with D hard to call. CDR1 is DFQATT, CDR2 SNEGSKA, per germline (reference sequence). V lost 3 bases and J 0 bases, leaving 8 bases between the germline ends. CDR3 length: 13 residues. The CDR3 sequence: CSARDGMNTEAFF. The DNA for the CDR3 is TGCAGTGCTAGGGACGGAATGAACACTGAAGCTTTCTTT.

This clonotype was seen at least ten times. The chain has TRBV5-1 and TRBJ2-1, with TRBD2 matching 10 bases. V shed 1 base, J shed 8 bases, and the junction held 9 bases outside the gene matches. The CDR3 sequence is 16 residues long. Germline V lookup: CDR1 SGHRS, CDR2 YFSETQ. The CDR3 DNA follows: TGCGCCAGCAGCTTGAGCAGCGGGAGGGCCCAGTATGAGCAGTTCTTC. This sequence encodes CASSLSSGRAQYEQFF.

This clonotype was detected ten times or more. The V and J genes are TRBV24-1 and TRBJ1-1; TRBD1 is a possible D gene (5 bases). This CDR3 spans 13 amino acids. CDR1 is KGHDR and CDR2 is SFDVKD in the germline V gene. V lost 7 bases and J 4 bases, leaving 12 bases between the germline ends. The CDR3 region has the DNA TGTGCCACCAGGGGCGGGACGGGCACTGAAGCTTTCTTT. Translation gives CATRGGTGTEAFF.

This clonotype came up many times. The chain uses TRBV9 and TRBJ2-3; TRBD2 agrees at 12 bases. Germline V gene data show CDR1 as SGDLS and CDR2 as YYNGEE. The CDR3 has 16 amino acids. Germline trimming cut 1 base from V and 4 bases from J; bases unmatched to any gene: 4. The CDR3 DNA sequence: TGTGCCAGCAGCGTACTGGGACTAGCGGGCCCAGATACGCAGTATTTT. This codes for CASSVLGLAGPDTQYF.

Many counts were recorded for this clonotype. The chain employs TRBV6-5 and TRBJ2-7; D is ambiguous. CDR1 MNHEY and CDR2 SVGAGI come from the germline V gene. Trimming pared 4 bases from V and 6 bases from J, leaving 10 bases between. The CDR3 extends over 12 amino acids. CDR3 bases: TGTGCCAGCAGTTCCAGTGCTCTCGAGCAGTACTTC. Its translation: CASSSSALEQYF.